What follows describes a single T cell receptor beta chain. This entry is derived from a study of blood T cell repertoires in COVID-19. About the research overall: Collection of acute and convalescent COVID-19 samples took place in the United States, Italy and Spain. Sample material is recorded as cDNA or gDNA derived from T cells, B-cell-depleted T cells, or PBMCs.

Germline lookup yields CDR1 DFQATT and CDR2 SNEGSKA (reference sequence). J gave up 3 bases and V 4 bases, and 5 bases lay outside the gene matches. The CDR3 is 15 amino acids. Per the study methods: It was from reference gene primer amplification that nucleated cell counts were estimated. Libraries were prepared by immunoSEQ multiplex PCR; TCRdb keeps only in-frame clonotypes and omits some of them. V and J calls and clone size follow that table, whereas D and trimming were derived from the DNA. This sample yields over 10,000 clones, of which 75% to 90% are seen a single time; 51% belongs to the top ten.

The specimen sequenced was peripheral blood. V is TRBV20-1 and J is TRBJ2-1, with 11 bases fitting TRBD2. The receptor's source is a man aged 80 or over with acute or convalescent COVID-19. This CDR3 is CSATELAGDYNEQFF. The CDR3 DNA reads TGCAGTGCTACTGAACTAGCGGGAGACTACAATGAGCAGTTCTTC.